The 20 T cell receptor beta chains given below trace back to one sample, sequenced in a study of cytomegalovirus exposure and HLA in healthy donors. The primer mix had 60 Vbeta and 13 Jbeta primers. The repertoire was sequenced with immunoSEQ multiplex PCR; TCRdb's copy has only in-frame clones and lacks some. Of about 160,000 clones in the sample, around 79% were seen once. The sequenced material came from PBMCs. The receptors come from a female donor in good health and CMV-seronegative.

This sequence joins TRBV6-6 and TRBJ2-1; weak D call: TRBD2 (6 bases). CDR1 and CDR2 from the germline V gene are MNHNY and SVGAGI (reference sequence). The CDR3 extends over 14 amino acids. Trimming pared 5 bases from V and 7 bases from J, leaving 15 bases between. The CDR3 nucleotides are TGTGCCAGCAGTGCCGGGGGACTCTCGAATGAGCAGTTCTTC. Its protein product is CASSAGGLSNEQFF.

The chain employs TRBV28 and TRBJ2-2; no clear D gene. CDR3 length: 11 residues. Trimming took 6 bases from V and 5 from J, leaving 4 bases between them. In germline, CDR1 is MDHEN, CDR2 SYDVKM. CDR3 sequence reads: CASSPTGELFF. Written as DNA, the CDR3 is TGTGCCAGCAGCCCGACCGGGGAGCTGTTTTTT.

The chain carries TRBV28 and TRBJ2-7; 8 bases are shared with TRBD1. The CDR3 covers 13 residues. Germline CDR1 and CDR2: MDHEN and SYDVKM. V lost 6 bases to trimming and J lost 3 bases; unmatched junction nucleotides: 4. Written as DNA, the CDR3 is TGTGCCAGCAGCTCCGGACAGGGCTACGAGCAGTACTTC. It encodes CASSSGQGYEQYF. Complete variable domain (other parts from reference TRBV28 and TRBJ2-7): DVKVTQSSRYLVKRTGEKVFLECVQDMDHENMFWYRQDPGLGLRLIYFSYDVKMKEKGDIPEGYSVSREKKERFSLILESASTNQTSMYLCASSSGQGYEQYFGPGTRLTVT.

This clone was recorded a few times. V is TRBV19 and J is TRBJ1-6; D is undetermined. Germline CDR1 LNHDA, CDR2 SQIVND (reference sequence). V was pared by 2 bases and J by 8 bases, with 7 bases between. The CDR3 is made up of 13 amino acids. The CDR3 sequence is CASSITGYSPLHF. CDR3 sequence (DNA): TGTGCCAGTAGTATAACGGGTTATTCACCCCTCCACTTT.

This chain joins TRBV19 and TRBJ1-2, with 8 bases lining up with TRBD1. V lost 2 bases to trimming and J lost 8 bases; unmatched junction nucleotides: 10. Germline lookup yields CDR1 LNHDA and CDR2 SQIVND (reference sequence). CDR3 length equals 15 residues. In nucleotides, the CDR3 is TGTGCCAGTAGTATATTATCAGGGGGCGCGAGGGGCTACACCTTC. It yields the protein CASSILSGGARGYTF.

A few counts support this clone. The chain combines TRBV6-6 with TRBJ1-3, with 9 bases aligning to TRBD1. V was clipped by 6 bases and J by 8 bases; unmatched bases: 8. Germline lookup yields CDR1 MNHNY and CDR2 SVGAGI (reference sequence). This CDR3 contains 14 residues. The CDR3 sequence is CASRNTGGVDTIYF. The DNA for the CDR3 is TGTGCCAGCAGGAATACAGGGGGCGTAGACACCATATATTTT.

The genes are TRBV10-3 and TRBJ1-3; D unclear. In germline, CDR1 is ENHRY, CDR2 SYGVKD. V dropped 2 bases and J dropped 0 bases, with 14 bases sitting between them. The CDR3 runs to 17 residues. The CDR3 nucleotides are TGTGCCATCAGTGAGGTCGCAGGCCCAAGCTCTGGAAACACCATATATTTT. It is translated as CAISEVAGPSSGNTIYF.

The chain uses TRBV7-2 and TRBJ1-5; no firm D call. From germline, CDR1 is SGHTA and CDR2 FQGNSA. The V and J ends lost 3 bases and 6 bases respectively, with 6 bases between them. CDR3 size: 12 residues. CDR3 sequence: CASSFRGQPQHF. In nucleotides, the CDR3 is TGTGCCAGCAGCTTCCGGGGTCAGCCCCAGCATTTT.

The J gene is TRBJ2-3, the V gene TRBV30; D not resolved. This CDR3 region has 14 residues. Trimming stripped 0 bases from V and 1 base from J, with 8 bases between. Germline CDR1 is GTSNPN and CDR2 is SVGIG (reference sequence). CDR3 loop: CAWSVPGGTDTQYF. DNA of the CDR3: TGTGCCTGGAGTGTGCCGGGTGGCACAGATACGCAGTATTTT.

V gene TRBV6-6 combines with J gene TRBJ1-5; weak D call: TRBD1 (6 bases). The CDR3 sequence is 16 residues long. Looked up from germline, CDR1 is MNHNY and CDR2 is SVGAGI (reference sequence). V lost 5 bases and J 0 bases, leaving 14 bases between the germline ends. DNA for the CDR3: TGTGCCAGCAGTCATCTGGGAGGGGGTAGCAATCAGCCCCAGCATTTT. Its protein product is CASSHLGGGSNQPQHF.

The gene calls are TRBV2 and TRBJ1-4; perhaps TRBD1 as D (6 bases). V lost 6 bases and J 4 bases, leaving 15 bases between the germline ends. Per the germline V gene, CDR1 is SNHLY and CDR2 is FYNNEI. This CDR3 contains 15 residues. As DNA, the CDR3 is TGTGCCAGCAGCGGAAGGGCAGGGGATAATGAAAAACTGTTTTTT. Its translation is CASSGRAGDNEKLFF.

The gene calls are TRBV11-1 and TRBJ2-3; D might be TRBD2 (6 bases). The V and J ends lost 6 bases and 0 bases respectively, with 16 bases between them. The CDR3 is 16 residues long. Germline V lookup: CDR1 SGHAT, CDR2 FQDESV (reference sequence). CDR3 residues: CASRRLGDPSTDTQYF. CDR3 nucleotides: TGTGCCAGCAGGCGACTAGGGGACCCTAGCACAGATACGCAGTATTTT.

This clone has just one count. Germline is not matched at one junction end, which may reflect a read error. The chain is built from TRBV7-7 and TRBJ2-3; tentative D call: TRBD2 (6 bases). From germline, CDR1 is SSHAT and CDR2 FNYEAQ (reference sequence). The CDR3 has 17 amino acids. The CDR3 loop is CASSPHPGRGSTDTQYF. In DNA form, the CDR3 reads TGTGCTAGCAGCCCCCACCCAGGACGGGGGTCCACAGATACGCAGTATTTT.

This clone has more than one count but fewer than ten. The chain links TRBV4-2 to TRBJ1-3; D unclear. The CDR3 is 17 amino acids. Per germline, CDR1 LGHNA and CDR2 YNFKEQ. Trimming shortened V by 3 bases and J by 0 bases, and 15 bases separated the two germline ends. The CDR3 sequence: CASSQFRGGNSGNTIYF. The CDR3 DNA sequence: TGTGCCAGCAGCCAGTTTCGAGGAGGGAACTCTGGAAACACCATATATTTT.

The genes are TRBV19 and TRBJ2-1, with D perhaps TRBD1 (6 bases). The CDR3 totals 15 residues. V was cut by 0 bases and J by 5 bases, with 11 bases left in between. Germline V CDR1 and CDR2: LNHDA, SQIVND (reference sequence). The CDR3 protein is CASSIDQGPNNEQFF. Written as DNA, the CDR3 is TGTGCCAGTAGTATAGACCAGGGGCCAAACAATGAGCAGTTCTTC.

J is TRBJ2-2 and V is TRBV4-2; TRBD2 agrees at 10 bases. This CDR3 spans 16 amino acids. Germline V gene lookup returns CDR1 LGHNA and CDR2 YNFKEQ. The V gene end was trimmed by 4 bases and the J gene end by 5 bases; junction bases not matched to a gene: 7. The CDR3 region has the DNA TGTGCCAGCAGCCCACGCGGGACTAGCGTTACCGGGGAGCTGTTTTTT. Amino acids: CASSPRGTSVTGELFF.

The chain recombines TRBV19 with TRBJ1-5; 8 positions match TRBD1. The CDR3 has 17 amino acids. The J segment lost 4 bases and the V segment lost 4 bases, leaving 12 bases of the junction unmatched. Per germline, CDR1 LNHDA and CDR2 SQIVND (reference sequence). CDR3 nucleotide sequence: TGTGCCAGTAGTAAGATCACAGGGGGTGCTAAGAATCAGCCCCAGCATTTT. Protein sequence: CASSKITGGAKNQPQHF. Variable domain in full (rest from reference TRBV19 and TRBJ1-5): DGGITQSPKYLFRKEGQNVTLSCEQNLNHDAMYWYRQDPGQGLRLIYYSQIVNDFQKGDIAEGYSVSREKKESFPLTVTSAQKNPTAFYLCASSKITGGAKNQPQHFGDGTRLSIL.

The chain carries TRBV5-1 and TRBJ1-5; weak D call: TRBD1 (5 bases). Germline loops: CDR1 SGHRS, CDR2 YFSETQ. The CDR3 loop spans 14 amino acids. Trimming left V 0 bases short and J 4 bases short, with 8 bases between. CDR3 nucleotide sequence: TGCGCCAGCAGCTTGGATCAGGGAAATCAGCCCCAGCATTTT. It translates to CASSLDQGNQPQHF.

A remark on this clone: Different DNA sequences within this sample yield the same CDR3. The V call is TRBV7-9, the J call TRBJ1-6, with no clear D. Trimming left V 1 base short and J 7 bases short, with 11 bases between. Germline V gene lookup returns CDR1 SEHNR and CDR2 FQNEAQ (reference sequence). The CDR3 has 15 residues. CDR3 coding DNA: TGTGCCAGCAGCTTAGGGCGGCGGGTGAATTCACCCCTCCACTTT. Translated: CASSLGRRVNSPLHF.

This clone was found a few times. The genes are TRBV19 and TRBJ2-7, with D tentatively TRBD2 (6 bases). CDR1 is LNHDA, CDR2 SQIVND, per germline (reference sequence). The CDR3 runs 11 residues. Trimming pared 5 bases from V and 5 bases from J, leaving 7 bases between. The CDR3 DNA is TGTGCCAGTAGTGGCGGGAACGAGCAGTACTTC. Residues: CASSGGNEQYF.